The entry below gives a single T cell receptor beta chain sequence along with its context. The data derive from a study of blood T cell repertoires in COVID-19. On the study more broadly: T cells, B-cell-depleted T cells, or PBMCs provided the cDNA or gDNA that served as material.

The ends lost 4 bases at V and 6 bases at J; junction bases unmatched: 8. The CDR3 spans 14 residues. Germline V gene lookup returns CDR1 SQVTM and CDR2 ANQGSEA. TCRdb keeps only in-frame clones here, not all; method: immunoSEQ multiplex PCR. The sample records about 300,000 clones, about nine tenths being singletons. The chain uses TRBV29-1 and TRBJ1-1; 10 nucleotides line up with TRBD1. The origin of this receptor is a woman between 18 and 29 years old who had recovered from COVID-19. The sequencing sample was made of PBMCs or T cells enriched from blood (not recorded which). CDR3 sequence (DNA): TGCAGCGTTGCCCGGGACAGGGGACGGGCTGAAGCTTTCTTT. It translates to CSVARDRGRAEAFF.